This TCR beta chain was obtained from a study of blood T cell repertoires in COVID-19. The CDR3 is 15 amino acids. V lost 3 bases, J lost 8 bases, and 16 bases lay in between. Germline assignment: CDR1 SNHLY and CDR2 FYNNEI. Original methodology: From reference gene primer amplification, estimates of nucleated cell counts were derived. This table comes from immunoSEQ multiplex PCR, and its TCRdb copy is limited to in-frame clones, with some not included. For V, J and clone size, that table is used; D and trimming come from the DNA. This sample yields about 320,000 clones, of which around 84% are seen a single time; 1.5% to 2% belongs to the top ten.

This rearrangement joins TRBV2 to TRBJ1-4; D is perhaps TRBD1 (5 bases). This TCR was sampled from a woman younger than 45 who had been exposed to COVID-19. The material sequenced was PBMCs or T cells enriched from blood (not recorded which). The CDR3 reads CASSDGGTAGEKLFF. The CDR3 DNA sequence: TGTGCCAGCAGTGATGGAGGGACGGCGGGGGAAAAACTGTTTTTT.